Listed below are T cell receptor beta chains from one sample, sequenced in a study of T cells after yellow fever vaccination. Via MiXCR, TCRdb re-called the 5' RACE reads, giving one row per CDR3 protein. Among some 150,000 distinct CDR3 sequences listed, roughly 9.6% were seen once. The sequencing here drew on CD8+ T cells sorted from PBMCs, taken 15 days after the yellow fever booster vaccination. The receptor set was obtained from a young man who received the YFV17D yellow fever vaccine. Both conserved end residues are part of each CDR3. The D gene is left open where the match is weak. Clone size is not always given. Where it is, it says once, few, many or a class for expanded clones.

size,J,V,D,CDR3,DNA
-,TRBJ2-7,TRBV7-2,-,CASSHPGTLYEQYF,TGTGCCAGCAGTCACCCCGGGACACTCTACGAGCAGTACTTC
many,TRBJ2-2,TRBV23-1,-,CASSHPGELFF,TGCGCCAGCAGTCATCCAGGGGAGCTGTTTTTT
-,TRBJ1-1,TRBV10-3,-,CAIMEGKNTEAFF,TGTGCCATCATGGAGGGTAAGAACACTGAAGCTTTCTTT
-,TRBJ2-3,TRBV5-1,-,CASSLYQGRSRADTQYF,TGCGCCAGCAGCTTGTATCAGGGGAGGTCAAGGGCAGATACGCAGTATTTT
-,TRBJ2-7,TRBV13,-,CASSLEQASEQYF,TGTGCCAGCAGCTTAGAGCAGGCGAGCGAGCAGTACTTC
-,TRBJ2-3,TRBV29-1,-,CSVSGQSSTDTQYF,TGCAGCGTCAGCGGACAGTCTAGCACAGATACGCAGTATTTT
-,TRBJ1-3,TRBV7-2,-,CASSLSHRGYSGNTIYF,TGTGCCAGCAGCTTGTCCCACCGGGGGTACTCTGGAAACACCATATATTTT
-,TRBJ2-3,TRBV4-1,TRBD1,CASSQDGGWDREPDTRYF,TGCGCCAGCAGCCAAGATGGGGGCTGGGACAGGGAGCCAGATACGCGGTATTTT
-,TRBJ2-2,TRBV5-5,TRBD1,CASSLRTGTTGELFF,TGTGCCAGCAGCTTGAGGACAGGGACCACCGGGGAGCTGTTTTTT
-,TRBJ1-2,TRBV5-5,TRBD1,CASSFRDRNTGGYGYTF,TGTGCCAGCAGCTTCCGGGACAGGAACACTGGGGGGTATGGCTACACCTTC
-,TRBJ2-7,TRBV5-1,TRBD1,CASSQWDRLIEQYF,TGCGCCAGCAGCCAATGGGACAGGTTGATCGAGCAGTACTTC
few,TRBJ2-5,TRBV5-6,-,CASSLGQGETQYF,TGTGCCAGCAGCTTGGGACAAGGAGAGACCCAGTACTTC
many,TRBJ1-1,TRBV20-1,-,CSARDGDTYTEAFF,TGCAGTGCTAGAGATGGGGACACATACACTGAAGCTTTCTTT
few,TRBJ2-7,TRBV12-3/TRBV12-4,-,CASSFSQLEQYF,TGTGCCAGCAGCTTCTCCCAGTTGGAGCAGTACTTC
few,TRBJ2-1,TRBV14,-,CATGTPGQQFF,TGTGCCACCGGAACCCCGGGACAGCAGTTCTTC
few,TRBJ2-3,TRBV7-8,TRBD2,CASRGGSPTDTQYF,TGTGCCAGCAGGGGGGGGTCCCCCACAGATACGCAGTATTTT
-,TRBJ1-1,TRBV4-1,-,CASSDGRWNTEAFF,TGCGCCAGCAGCGACGGTAGATGGAACACTGAAGCTTTCTTT
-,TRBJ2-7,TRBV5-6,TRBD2,CASSSQTSGGLYEQYF,TGTGCCAGCAGCTCCCAGACTAGCGGGGGGCTGTACGAGCAGTACTTC
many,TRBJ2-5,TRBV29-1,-,CSVELTGGETQYF,TGCAGCGTTGAGCTGACCGGGGGAGAGACCCAGTACTTC
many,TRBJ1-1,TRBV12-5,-,CASGLDGLSAEAFF,TGTGCTAGTGGTTTGGATGGGCTCTCGGCTGAAGCTTTCTTT
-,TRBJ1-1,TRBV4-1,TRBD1,CASSFGTGRNTEAFF,TGCGCCAGCAGCTTCGGGACAGGGAGGAACACTGAAGCTTTCTTT
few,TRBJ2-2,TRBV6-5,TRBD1,CASSPRDRPTGELFF,TGTGCCAGCAGTCCCCGGGACAGACCCACCGGGGAGCTGTTTTTT
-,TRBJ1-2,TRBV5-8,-,CASQRTYVNYGYTF,TGTGCCAGCCAACGGACGTACGTTAACTATGGCTACACCTTC
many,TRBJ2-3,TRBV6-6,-,CASSHGTDTQYF,TGTGCCAGCAGCCATGGCACAGATACGCAGTATTTT
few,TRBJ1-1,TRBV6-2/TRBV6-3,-,CASSSTELNTEAFF,TGTGCCAGCAGCAGCACAGAACTGAACACTGAAGCTTTCTTT
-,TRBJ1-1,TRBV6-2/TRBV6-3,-,CASSYRAGLNTEAFF,TGTGCCAGCAGTTATCGGGCAGGCTTAAACACTGAAGCTTTCTTT
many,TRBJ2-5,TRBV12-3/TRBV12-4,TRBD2,CASSSPVTSGQETQYF,TGTGCCAGCAGTTCGCCCGTGACTAGCGGCCAAGAGACCCAGTACTTC
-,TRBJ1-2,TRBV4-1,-,CASSLPGNYGYTF,TGCGCCAGCAGCCTGCCAGGGAACTATGGCTACACCTTC
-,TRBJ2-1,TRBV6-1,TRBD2,CASRETSGDFNEQFF,TGTGCCAGCAGGGAGACTAGCGGGGATTTCAATGAGCAGTTCTTC
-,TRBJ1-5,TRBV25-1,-,CASSEDSEYSNQPQHF,TGTGCCAGCAGTGAGGACAGTGAGTATAGCAATCAGCCCCAGCATTTT
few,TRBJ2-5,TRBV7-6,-,CASSRVGGRETQYF,TGTGCCAGCAGTCGAGTGGGGGGACGGGAGACCCAGTACTTC